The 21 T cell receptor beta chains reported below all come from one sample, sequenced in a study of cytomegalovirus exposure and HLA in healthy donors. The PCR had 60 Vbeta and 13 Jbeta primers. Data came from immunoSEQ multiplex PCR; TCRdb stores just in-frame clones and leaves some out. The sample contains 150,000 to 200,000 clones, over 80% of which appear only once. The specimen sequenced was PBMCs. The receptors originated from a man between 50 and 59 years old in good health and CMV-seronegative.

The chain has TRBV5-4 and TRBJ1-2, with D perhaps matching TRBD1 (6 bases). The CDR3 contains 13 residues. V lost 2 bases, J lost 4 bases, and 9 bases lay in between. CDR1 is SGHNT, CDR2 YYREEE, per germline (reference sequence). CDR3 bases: TGTGCCAGCAGCTTACAGGGCCCCTATGGCTACACCTTC. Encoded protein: CASSLQGPYGYTF.

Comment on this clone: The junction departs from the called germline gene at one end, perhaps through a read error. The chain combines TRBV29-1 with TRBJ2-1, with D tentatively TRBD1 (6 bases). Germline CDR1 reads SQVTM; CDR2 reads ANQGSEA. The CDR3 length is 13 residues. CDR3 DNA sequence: TGCAGCGTTCGACAGGCGGCCAACAATGAACAGTTCTTC. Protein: CSVRQAANNEQFF.

The CDR3 sequence: CASSPTQVNTEAFF. For the CDR3, the DNA is TGTGCCAGCTCACCAACACAGGTGAACACTGAAGCTTTCTTT. V usage is TRBV18 and J usage is TRBJ1-1, with D perhaps matching TRBD1 (5 bases). The CDR3 runs to 14 residues. The V gene lost 2 bases and the J gene lost 0 bases, with 7 bases spanning the gap. Looked up from germline, CDR1 is KGHSH and CDR2 is LQKENI.

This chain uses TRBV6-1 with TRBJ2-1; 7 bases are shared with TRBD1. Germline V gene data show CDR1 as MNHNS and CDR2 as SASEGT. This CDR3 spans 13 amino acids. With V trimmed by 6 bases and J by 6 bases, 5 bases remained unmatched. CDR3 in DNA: TGTGCCAGCAGAGAGGGGACAGTCAATGAGCAGTTCTTC. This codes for CASREGTVNEQFF.

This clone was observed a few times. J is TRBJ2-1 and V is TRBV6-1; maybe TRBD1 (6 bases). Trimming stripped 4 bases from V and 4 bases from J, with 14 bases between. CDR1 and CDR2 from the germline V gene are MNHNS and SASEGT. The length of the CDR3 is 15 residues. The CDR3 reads CASSAGQQRYNEQFF. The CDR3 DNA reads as TGTGCCAGCAGTGCGGGACAACAGCGTTACAATGAGCAGTTCTTC.

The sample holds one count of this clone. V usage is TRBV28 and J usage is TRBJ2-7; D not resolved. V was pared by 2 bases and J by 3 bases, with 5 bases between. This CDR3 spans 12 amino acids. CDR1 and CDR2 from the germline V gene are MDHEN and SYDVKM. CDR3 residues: CASSLPSYEQYF. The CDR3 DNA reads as TGTGCCAGCAGTTTACCCAGCTACGAGCAGTACTTC.

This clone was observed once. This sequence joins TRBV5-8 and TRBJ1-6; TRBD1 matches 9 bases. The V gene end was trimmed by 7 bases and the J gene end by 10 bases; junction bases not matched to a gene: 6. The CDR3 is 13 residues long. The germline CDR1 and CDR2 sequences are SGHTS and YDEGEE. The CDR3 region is CASGTGFTSPLHF. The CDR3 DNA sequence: TGTGCCAGCGGGACAGGGTTTACGTCACCCCTCCACTTT.

The DNA for the CDR3 is TGTGCCAGCAGACAGTTTGGCGGGGATCAGCCCCAGCATTTT. It yields the protein CASRQFGGDQPQHF. V is TRBV27 and J is TRBJ1-5; unclear D gene. CDR3 length: 14 amino acids. From germline, CDR1 is MNHEY and CDR2 SMNVEV (reference sequence). Trimming cost V 6 bases and J 5 bases, with 14 bases left between them.

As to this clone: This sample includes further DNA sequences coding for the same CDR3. The CDR3 loop is CASSLRGSGNTIYF. The CDR3 bases are TGTGCCAGCAGCTTGCGGGGCTCTGGAAACACCATATATTTT. This chain connects TRBV5-8 to TRBJ1-3, with D hard to call. The germline V and J ends were trimmed by 1 base and 0 bases, with 5 bases remaining between them. Germline V gives CDR1 SGHTS, CDR2 YDEGEE. The CDR3 length is 14 residues. Looking up the rest from reference TRBV5-8 and TRBJ1-3 gives the full variable domain: EAGVTQSPTHLIKTRGQQATLRCSPISGHTSVYWYQQALGLGLQFLLWYDEGEERNRGNFPPRFSGRQFPNYSSELNVNALELEDSALYLCASSLRGSGNTIYFGEGSWLTVV.

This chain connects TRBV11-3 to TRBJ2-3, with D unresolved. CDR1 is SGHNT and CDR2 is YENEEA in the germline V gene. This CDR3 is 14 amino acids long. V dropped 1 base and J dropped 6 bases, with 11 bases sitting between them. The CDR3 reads CASSLGLRPDTQYF. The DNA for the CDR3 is TGTGCCAGCAGCTTAGGCCTGAGGCCCGATACGCAGTATTTT.

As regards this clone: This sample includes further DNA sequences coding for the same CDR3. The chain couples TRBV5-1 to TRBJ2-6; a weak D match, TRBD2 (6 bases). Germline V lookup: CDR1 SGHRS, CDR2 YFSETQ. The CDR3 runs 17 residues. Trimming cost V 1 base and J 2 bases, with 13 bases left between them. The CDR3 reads CASSLSGSSAGANVLTF. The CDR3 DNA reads TGCGCCAGCAGCTTGTCCGGGAGTTCGGCTGGGGCCAACGTCCTGACTTTC.

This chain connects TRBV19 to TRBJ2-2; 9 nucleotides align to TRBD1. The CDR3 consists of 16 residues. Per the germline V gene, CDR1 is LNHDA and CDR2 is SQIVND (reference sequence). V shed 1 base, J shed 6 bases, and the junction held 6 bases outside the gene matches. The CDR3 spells CASSIAQGASAGELFF. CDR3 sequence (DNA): TGTGCCAGTAGTATAGCACAGGGGGCGAGCGCCGGGGAGCTGTTTTTT.

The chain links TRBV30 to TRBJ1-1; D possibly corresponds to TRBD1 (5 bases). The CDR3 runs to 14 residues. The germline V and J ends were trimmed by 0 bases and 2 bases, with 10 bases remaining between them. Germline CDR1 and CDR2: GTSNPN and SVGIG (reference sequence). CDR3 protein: CAWSVGQGNTEAFF. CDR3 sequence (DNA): TGTGCCTGGAGTGTAGGGCAGGGAAACACTGAAGCTTTCTTT.

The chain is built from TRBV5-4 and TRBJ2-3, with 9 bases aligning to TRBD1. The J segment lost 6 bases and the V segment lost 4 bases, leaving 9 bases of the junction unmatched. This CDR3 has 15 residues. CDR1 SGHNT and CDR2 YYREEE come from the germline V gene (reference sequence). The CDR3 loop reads CASSPIGTGPDTQYF. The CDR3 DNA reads TGTGCCAGCAGCCCGATCGGGACAGGGCCGGATACGCAGTATTTT.

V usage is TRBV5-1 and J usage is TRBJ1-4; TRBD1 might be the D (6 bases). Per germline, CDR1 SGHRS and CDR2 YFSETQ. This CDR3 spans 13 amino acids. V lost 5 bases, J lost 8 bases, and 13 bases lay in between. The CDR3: CASSNRVGEKLFF. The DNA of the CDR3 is TGCGCCAGCAGTAACAGGGTGGGGGAAAAACTGTTTTTT.

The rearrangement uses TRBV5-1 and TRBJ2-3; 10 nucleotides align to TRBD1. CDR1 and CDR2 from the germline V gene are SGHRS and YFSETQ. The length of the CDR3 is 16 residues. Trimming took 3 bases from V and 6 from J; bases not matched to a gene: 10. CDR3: CASSWTGTGDSDTQYF. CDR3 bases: TGCGCCAGCAGCTGGACCGGGACAGGGGATTCGGATACGCAGTATTTT.

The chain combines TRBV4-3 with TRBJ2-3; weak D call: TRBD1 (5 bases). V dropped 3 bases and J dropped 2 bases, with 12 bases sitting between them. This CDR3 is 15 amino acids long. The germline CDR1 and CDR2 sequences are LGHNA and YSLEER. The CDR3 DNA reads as TGCGCCAGCAGCCAGGGGCGGACCTACACAGATACGCAGTATTTT. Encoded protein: CASSQGRTYTDTQYF.

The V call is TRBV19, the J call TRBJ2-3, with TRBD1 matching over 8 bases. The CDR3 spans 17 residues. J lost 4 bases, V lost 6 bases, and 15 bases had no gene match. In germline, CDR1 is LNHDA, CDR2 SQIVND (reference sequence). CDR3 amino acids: CASSPLDGQGGPDTQYF. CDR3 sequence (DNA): TGTGCCAGTAGCCCGCTCGACGGACAGGGCGGCCCAGATACGCAGTATTTT.

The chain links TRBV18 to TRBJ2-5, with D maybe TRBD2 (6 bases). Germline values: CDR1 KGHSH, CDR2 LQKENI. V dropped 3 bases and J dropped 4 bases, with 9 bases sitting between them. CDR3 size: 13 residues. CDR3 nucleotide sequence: TGTGCCAGCTCACCCCGGAGGGCAGAGACCCAGTACTTC. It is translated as CASSPRRAETQYF.

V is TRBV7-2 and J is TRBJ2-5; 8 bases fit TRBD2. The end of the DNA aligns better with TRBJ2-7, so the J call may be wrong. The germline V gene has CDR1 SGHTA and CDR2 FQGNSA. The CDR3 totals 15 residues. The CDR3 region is CASSPPGGLTYEQYF. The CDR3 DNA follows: TGTGCCAGCAGCCCACCGGGGGGGCTAACCTACGAGCAGTACTTC.

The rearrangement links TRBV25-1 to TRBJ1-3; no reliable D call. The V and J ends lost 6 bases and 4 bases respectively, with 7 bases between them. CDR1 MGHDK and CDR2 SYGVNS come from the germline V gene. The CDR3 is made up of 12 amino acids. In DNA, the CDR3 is TGTGCCAGCAGGAGCGGAGGAAACACCATATATTTT. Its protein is CASRSGGNTIYF.